This T cell receptor beta chain was identified during a study of radiotherapy plus CTLA-4 blockade in lung cancer. Study-wide findings and caveats: Reports identified early blood T cell clone dynamics, with interferon-beta, as the best response predictor.

With respect to this clone: Its target is not known.

TCRdb keeps only in-frame clones here, not all; method: immunoSEQ multiplex PCR. The sample records tens of thousands of clones, about 83% being singletons. CDR3 length: 15 amino acids. V was cut by 5 bases and J by 0 bases, with 11 bases left in between. Germline CDR1 is SGHAT and CDR2 is FQNNGV. The sequence was collected from a human donor with non-small cell lung cancer who had stable disease on radiotherapy plus ipilimumab. The sequencing used peripheral blood, collected from a patient treated with radiotherapy plus ipilimumab. The V gene is TRBV11-2, the J gene TRBJ1-3; D uncertain. In nucleotides, the CDR3 is TGTGCCAGCAGCCCGCAGCTTATCTCTGGAAACACCATATATTTT. Its translation is CASSPQLISGNTIYF.